This TCR beta chain was recovered during a study of post-analysis software for immune sequencing data. Turning to the study itself: Disease trajectories encompassed relapsing-remitting, secondary progressive and progressive-relapsing multiple sclerosis. General observations from the study: Batch-mates among the samples co-clustered strongly by F measure. TRBV5-6, TRBV5-1 and TRBV20-1 were among five TRBV segments more frequent in patients than controls.

V lost 4 bases to trimming and J lost 8 bases, with 18 bases between them. This CDR3 has 14 residues. In germline, CDR1 is SGHNT, CDR2 YYREEE (reference sequence). This clonotype has just a few counts. Its antigen is currently unknown. Included in the TCR beta cDNA libraries were unique molecular identifiers. TCRdb passed the PCR reads through MiXCR, listing each CDR3 protein once. Of hundreds of thousands of distinct CDR3 sequences detected, about a third appear once; the ten largest clones hold around 15%. The sequenced sample consisted of blood. This receptor was obtained from a girl aged 10 to 17 with multiple sclerosis. The chain links TRBV5-4 to TRBJ1-2, with D perhaps TRBD1 (6 bases). The CDR3: CASSPVSLGGGYTF. CDR3 nucleotides: TGTGCCAGCAGCCCGGTGTCCCTTGGGGGCGGCTACACCTTC. The entire variable domain, with the rest obtained from reference TRBV5-4 and TRBJ1-2, is as follows: ETGVTQSPTHLIKTRGQQVTLRCSSQSGHNTVSWYQQALGQGPQFIFQYYREEENGRGNFPPRFSGLQFPNYSSELNVNALELDDSALYLCASSPVSLGGGYTFGSGTRLTVV.